This T cell receptor (beta chain) is from a study of T-cell memory formation after mild COVID-19. TCRdb independently ran MiXCR on the 5' RACE reads; one entry per CDR3 protein. The profile shows 250,000 to 350,000 distinct CDR3 sequences, roughly 13% of them singletons. CDR3 size: 15 residues. Deletions cut 3 bases from V and 0 bases from J, with 11 bases between. Per germline, CDR1 SEHNR and CDR2 FQNEAQ (reference sequence). This clonotype was picked up a small number of times. The TCR was taken from a man between 18 and 35 years old who had mild COVID-19 (a few samples of this study predate the infection). Cell type and time point are not known. V and J are TRBV7-9 and TRBJ1-2; unclear D gene. Sequenced: PBMCs or a T cell subset sorted from them (not recorded which). CDR3 in amino acids: CASSFGRASNYGYTF. The CDR3 bases are TGTGCCAGCAGCTTCGGCAGAGCTTCTAACTATGGCTACACCTTC.